The source of this TCR beta chain is a study of T-cell memory formation after mild COVID-19. Study-wide results and caveats: Contracting clones from day 15 to 85 had balanced CD4/CD8; later expanders favoured CD4+. Pre-infection memory showed some responding clones, and this suggested that cross-reactive memory joined.

TCRdb re-derived calls from the 5' RACE reads in MiXCR, one entry per CDR3 protein. Of 360,000 or so distinct CDR3 sequences in the sample, over 25% were seen once. Concerning this clonotype itself: The antigen is undetermined.

The receptor was isolated from an adult woman who had mild COVID-19 (a few samples of this study predate the infection). Cell type and time point are not known. The sequenced sample consisted of PBMCs or a T cell subset sorted from them (not recorded which).

CDR3: CATQVGTSVNEQFF. The DNA for the CDR3 is TGTGCCACCCAAGTGGGGACTAGTGTCAATGAGCAGTTCTTC. The chain employs TRBV24-1 and TRBJ2-1; TRBD2 matches 8 bases. The CDR3 loop spans 14 amino acids. With V trimmed by 9 bases and J by 6 bases, 9 bases remained unmatched. Germline assignment: CDR1 KGHDR and CDR2 SFDVKD.